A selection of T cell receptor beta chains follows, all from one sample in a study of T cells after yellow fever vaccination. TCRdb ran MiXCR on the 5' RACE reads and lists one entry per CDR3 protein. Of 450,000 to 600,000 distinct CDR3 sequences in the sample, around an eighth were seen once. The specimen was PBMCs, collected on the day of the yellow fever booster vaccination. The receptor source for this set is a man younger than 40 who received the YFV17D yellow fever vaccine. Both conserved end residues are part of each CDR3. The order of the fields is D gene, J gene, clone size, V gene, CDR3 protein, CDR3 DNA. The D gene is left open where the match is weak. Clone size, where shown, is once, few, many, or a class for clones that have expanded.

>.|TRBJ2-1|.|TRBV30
CAWSLSLAGLEQFF
TGTGCCTGGAGTCTGAGTTTGGCTGGCCTAGAGCAGTTCTTC
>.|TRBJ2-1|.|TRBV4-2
CASSLLVNEQFF
TGTGCCAGCAGCCTACTAGTCAATGAGCAGTTCTTC
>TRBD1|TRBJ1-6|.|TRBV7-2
CASSKQGSPLHF
TGTGCCAGCAGCAAACAGGGGTCACCCCTCCACTTT
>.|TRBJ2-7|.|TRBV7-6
CASSLEAGPGNEQYF
TGTGCCAGCAGCTTAGAGGCAGGTCCTGGGAACGAGCAGTACTTC
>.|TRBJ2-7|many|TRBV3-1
CASSPLPGEQYF
TGTGCCAGCAGCCCCCTCCCGGGAGAGCAGTACTTC
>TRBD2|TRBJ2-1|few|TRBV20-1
CSASHAGGFNEQFF
TGCAGTGCTAGCCACGCGGGAGGTTTTAATGAGCAGTTCTTC
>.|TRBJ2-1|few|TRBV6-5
CASSYTVSAPYNEQFF
TGTGCCAGCAGTTACACGGTTAGCGCCCCCTACAATGAGCAGTTCTTC
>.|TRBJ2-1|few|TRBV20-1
CSARDTLWNEQFF
TGCAGTGCTAGAGATACTCTCTGGAATGAGCAGTTCTTC
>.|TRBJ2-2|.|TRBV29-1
CSVGWGTGELFF
TGCAGCGTTGGGTGGGGAACCGGGGAGCTGTTTTTT
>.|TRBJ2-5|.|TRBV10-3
CAISGDINQETQYF
TGTGCCATCAGTGGGGACATCAACCAAGAGACCCAGTACTTC
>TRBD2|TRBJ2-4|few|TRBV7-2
CASSLVLAGVGTIQYF
TGTGCCAGCAGCTTAGTCCTAGCGGGAGTCGGCACCATTCAGTACTTC
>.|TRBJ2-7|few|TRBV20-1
CSARHEYSYEQYF
TGCAGTGCTAGACATGAGTACTCCTACGAGCAGTACTTC
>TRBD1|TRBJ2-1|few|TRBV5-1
CASSFGTGGYEQFF
TGCGCCAGCAGCTTCGGGACAGGGGGGTATGAGCAGTTCTTC
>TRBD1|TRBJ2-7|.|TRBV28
CASSTDDQGVSYEQYF
TGTGCCAGCAGTACCGATGATCAGGGGGTATCCTACGAGCAGTACTTC
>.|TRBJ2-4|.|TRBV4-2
CASSQAVTGPLKNIQYF
TGTGCCAGCAGCCAAGCCGTGACCGGGCCCCTCAAAAACATTCAGTACTTC
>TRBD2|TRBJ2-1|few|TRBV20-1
CSARDSGRVDNEQFF
TGCAGTGCTAGGGATAGCGGGAGGGTGGACAATGAGCAGTTCTTC
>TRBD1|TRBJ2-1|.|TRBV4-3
CATKGDRGSYNEQFF
TGCGCCACAAAGGGGGACAGGGGTTCCTACAATGAGCAGTTCTTC
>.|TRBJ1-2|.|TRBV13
CASSPRDHYGYTF
TGTGCCAGCAGCCCCCGGGACCACTATGGCTACACCTTC
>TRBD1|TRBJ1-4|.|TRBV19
CASSRGRINEKLFF
TGTGCCAGTAGCAGGGGGCGCATAAATGAAAAACTGTTTTTT
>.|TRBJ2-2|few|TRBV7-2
CASTGGGGYSRELFF
TGTGCCAGCACCGGAGGGGGGGGGTACTCCCGGGAGCTGTTTTTT
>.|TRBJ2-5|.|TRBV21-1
CASYLCGSEETQYF
.
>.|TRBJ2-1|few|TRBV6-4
CASPIAACSYNEQFF
TGTGCCAGCCCAATAGCGGCGTGCTCCTACAATGAGCAGTTCTTC
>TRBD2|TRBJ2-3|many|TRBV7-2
CASSPRTSGRYTQYF
TGTGCCAGCAGCCCGAGGACTAGCGGGAGGTATACGCAGTATTTT
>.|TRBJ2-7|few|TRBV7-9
CASSFGDPEQYF
TGTGCCAGCAGCTTCGGGGATCCCGAGCAGTACTTC
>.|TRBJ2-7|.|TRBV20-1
CSAREGGQEEYEQYF
TGCAGTGCTAGAGAAGGAGGACAAGAAGAGTACGAGCAGTACTTC
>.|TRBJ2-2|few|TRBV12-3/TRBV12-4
CASSQPPGPNTGELFF
TGTGCCAGCAGCCAACCACCGGGACCGAACACCGGGGAGCTGTTTTTT
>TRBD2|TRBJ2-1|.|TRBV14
CASSQGAGVPYNEQFF
TGTGCCAGCAGCCAAGGGGCGGGAGTTCCCTACAATGAGCAGTTCTTC
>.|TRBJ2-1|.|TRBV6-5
CASRRGALSYNEQFF
TGTGCCAGCAGAAGGGGGGCCCTCTCCTACAATGAGCAGTTCTTC
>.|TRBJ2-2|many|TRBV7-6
CASSSTPSGTYTGELFF
TGTGCCAGCAGCTCCACCCCCTCCGGGACTTACACCGGGGAGCTGTTTTTT
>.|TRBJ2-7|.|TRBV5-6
CASSSPGGDAYEQYF
TGTGCCAGCAGCTCTCCGGGGGGCGACGCCTACGAGCAGTACTTC
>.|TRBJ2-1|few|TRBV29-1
CSVEMARESSYNEQFF
TGCAGCGTTGAAATGGCCCGGGAGTCTTCCTACAATGAGCAGTTCTTC
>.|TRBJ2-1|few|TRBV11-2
CASSSDLPSYNEQFF
TGTGCCAGCAGCTCGGACCTACCCTCCTACAATGAGCAGTTCTTC
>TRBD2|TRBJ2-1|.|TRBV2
CASNLGTSGREQFF
TGTGCCAGCAATCTTGGGACTAGCGGGAGAGAGCAGTTCTTC
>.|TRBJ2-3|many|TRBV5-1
CASSLQGWDTQYF
TGCGCCAGCAGCTTACAGGGATGGGATACGCAGTATTTT
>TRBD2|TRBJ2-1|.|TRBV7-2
CASSLEISGRPLIF
TGTGCCAGCAGCTTAGAAATTAGCGGGAGGCCCCTCATTTTC
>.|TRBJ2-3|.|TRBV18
CASSPLEDTQYF
TGTGCCAGCTCACCGCTAGAAGATACGCAGTATTTT
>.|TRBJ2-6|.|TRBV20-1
CSASDGGPGANVLTF
TGCAGTGCTAGCGATGGGGGGCCTGGGGCCAACGTCCTGACTTTC
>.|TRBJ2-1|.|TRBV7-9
CASSYHSGNEQFF
TGTGCCAGCAGCTACCATAGCGGAAATGAGCAGTTCTTC
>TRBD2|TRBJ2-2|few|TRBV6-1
CASRVAGSNTGELFF
TGTGCCAGCAGGGTAGCGGGGTCGAACACCGGGGAGCTGTTTTTT
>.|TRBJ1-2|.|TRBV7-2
CASSPTAMDGYTF
TGTGCCAGCAGCCCGACCGCGATGGATGGCTACACCTTC
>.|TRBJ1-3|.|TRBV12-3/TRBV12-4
CASSLASRGNTIYF
TGTGCCAGCAGTTTAGCATCAAGGGGAAACACCATATATTTT
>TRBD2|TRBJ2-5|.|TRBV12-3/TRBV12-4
CASSSGAGGETQYF
TGTGCCAGCAGTTCAGGAGCGGGAGGGGAGACCCAGTACTTC
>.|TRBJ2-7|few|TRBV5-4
CASSYEGGDYYEQYF
TGTGCCAGCAGCTACGAAGGGGGAGACTACTACGAGCAGTACTTC
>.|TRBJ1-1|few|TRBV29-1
CSVEGAYEAFF
TGCAGCGTTGAAGGGGCCTATGAAGCTTTCTTT
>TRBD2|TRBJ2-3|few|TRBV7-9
CASSWTSGVTDTQYF
TGTGCCAGCAGCTGGACTAGCGGGGTAACAGATACGCAGTATTTT
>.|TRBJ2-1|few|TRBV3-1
CASSQEGRATQSHEQFF
TGTGCCAGCAGCCAAGAAGGGCGAGCGACTCAAAGTCATGAGCAGTTCTTC
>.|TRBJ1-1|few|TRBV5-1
CASSLGGLGAFF
TGCGCCAGCAGCTTAGGAGGGTTGGGAGCTTTCTTT
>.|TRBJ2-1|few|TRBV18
CASSPPTRNNEQFF
TGTGCCAGCTCACCCCCAACTAGAAACAATGAGCAGTTCTTC
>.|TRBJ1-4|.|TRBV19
CASKDSGSSEKLFF
TGTGCCAGTAAGGATTCGGGTTCTTCCGAAAAACTGTTTTTT
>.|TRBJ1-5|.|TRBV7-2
CASSARGIYQPQHF
TGTGCCAGCAGCGCGCGAGGGATTTACCAGCCCCAGCATTTT
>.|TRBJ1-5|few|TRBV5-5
CASSLEDSYQPQHF
TGTGCCAGCAGCTTGGAGGACAGTTATCAGCCCCAGCATTTT
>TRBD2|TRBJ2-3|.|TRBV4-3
CASSHASGSTDTQYF
TGCGCCAGCAGCCATGCTAGCGGGAGCACAGATACGCAGTATTTT
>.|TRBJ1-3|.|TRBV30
CAWSKGSTIYF
TGTGCCTGGAGCAAGGGTTCCACCATATATTTT
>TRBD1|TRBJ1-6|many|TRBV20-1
CSARDSTGGLPLHF
TGCAGTGCTAGAGATTCAACAGGGGGCCTACCCCTCCACTTT